The clone carrying this TCR beta chain was observed a single time. The target antigen is unknown. Within the sample, other DNA sequences also encode this same CDR3. This sample is drawn from a study of beta chain features in type 1 diabetes. General observations from the study: Cells that show high TCR expression could be over-represented by cDNA sequencing.

All of the isolated RNA was reverse transcribed, so expressed TCRB transcripts were sequenced. Only in-frame clones appear in the TCRdb table, and some are missing; sequencing was by immunoSEQ multiplex PCR. The table has hundreds of thousands of clones, 30% seen once. Purity above 95% was achieved in all sorted populations. The CDR3 has 14 amino acids. Trimming pared 6 bases from V and 1 base from J, leaving 11 bases between. Germline V CDR1 and CDR2: MNHEY, SVGAGI. This clonotype originated in a man aged 18 to 29 in good health. The rearrangement uses TRBV6-5 and TRBJ2-3; no reliable D call. Sequencing was done on a sample of naive CD4+ T cells from blood. The CDR3 spells CASSLGQGTDTQYF. The CDR3 region has the DNA TGTGCCAGCAGCCTCGGCCAGGGCACAGATACGCAGTATTTT.